The sequence of this T cell receptor beta chain was determined in a study of blood T cell repertoires in COVID-19. The wider study: Acute-phase and convalescent COVID-19 samples originated in the United States, Italy and Spain.

Methods used by the authors: By means of reference gene primer amplification, nucleated cell counts were estimated. Clones were read by immunoSEQ multiplex PCR, and TCRdb kept only the in-frame ones, dropping some. V, J and clone size reflect that table, while D and trimming were determined from the DNA. Here the sample spans approximately 120,000 clones, 84% being singletons. CDR3 length: 14 amino acids. Looked up from germline, CDR1 is SGHRS and CDR2 is YFSETQ. Trimming took 0 bases from V and 8 from J; bases not matched to a gene: 2. The sequence came from a human donor in a cohort sampled during active COVID-19. The J gene is TRBJ1-6, the V gene TRBV5-1, with 7 nucleotides matching TRBD1. The sequencing sample was made of peripheral blood. CDR3 coding DNA: TGCGCCAGCAGCTTGGACGGACAGGATTCACCCCTCCACTTT. Translation gives CASSLDGQDSPLHF.